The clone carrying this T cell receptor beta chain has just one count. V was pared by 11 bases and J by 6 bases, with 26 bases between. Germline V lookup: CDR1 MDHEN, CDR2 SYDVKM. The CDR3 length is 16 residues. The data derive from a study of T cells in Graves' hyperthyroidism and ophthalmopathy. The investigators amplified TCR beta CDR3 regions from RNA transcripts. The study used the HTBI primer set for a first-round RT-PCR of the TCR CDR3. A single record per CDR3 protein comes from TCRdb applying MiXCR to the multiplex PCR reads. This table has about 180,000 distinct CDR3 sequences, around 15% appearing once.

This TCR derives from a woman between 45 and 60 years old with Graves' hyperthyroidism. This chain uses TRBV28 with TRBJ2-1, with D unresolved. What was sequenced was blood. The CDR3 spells CAWSVRRTFPGNEQFF. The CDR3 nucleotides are TGTGCCTGGAGTGTACGACGGACCTTCCCAGGCAATGAGCAGTTCTTC.